The 20 T cell receptor beta chains below come from one sample, sequenced in a study of blood T cell repertoires in COVID-19. Sequencing used immunoSEQ multiplex PCR; TCRdb keeps in-frame clones, though not all of them. The sample contains some 40,000 clones, approximately 90% of which appear only once. Sample: peripheral blood. The source is a man aged 50 or older with active COVID-19.

The chain carries TRBV7-2 and TRBJ1-5; D uncertain. CDR1 is SGHTA, CDR2 FQGNSA, per germline. This CDR3 region has 12 residues. V was trimmed by 5 bases and J by 4 bases, leaving 6 bases between them. CDR3 in amino acids: CASSITNQPQHF. The DNA of the CDR3 is TGTGCCAGCAGCATTACAAATCAGCCCCAGCATTTT.

The gene calls are TRBV13 and TRBJ1-4; D not certain. There are 14 residues in the CDR3. V shed 3 bases and J shed 3 bases, with 8 bases lying between them. Looked up from germline, CDR1 is PRHDT and CDR2 is FYEKMQ (reference sequence). The CDR3 nucleotides read TGTGCCAGCAGCTTTAGAGGGTCTAATGAAAAACTGTTTTTT. It yields the protein CASSFRGSNEKLFF.

The rearrangement links TRBV6-1 to TRBJ2-7; 10 bases align to TRBD1. J lost 1 base, V lost 3 bases, and 3 bases had no gene match. The germline V gene encodes CDR1 MNHNS and CDR2 SASEGT. The CDR3 contains 15 residues. CDR3 amino acids: CASSDVDRGSYEQYF. The CDR3 DNA reads as TGTGCCAGCAGTGACGTGGACAGGGGGTCCTACGAGCAGTACTTC.

This chain uses TRBV14 with TRBJ1-2; D ambiguous. In germline, CDR1 is SGHDN, CDR2 FVKESK. Trimming stripped 3 bases from V and 5 bases from J, with 7 bases between. The CDR3 runs 12 residues. The CDR3 region has the DNA TGTGCCAGCAGCCAGAGCGGATATGGCTACACCTTC. Translation: CASSQSGYGYTF.

The table lists this clone with a count of one. The chain recombines TRBV7-2 with TRBJ2-5, with 7 positions matching TRBD1. CDR1 and CDR2 (germline): SGHTA, FQGNSA. J gave up 4 bases and V 5 bases, and 7 bases lay outside the gene matches. The CDR3 totals 14 residues. The chain's CDR3 is CASSTGTEGETQYF. The CDR3 DNA reads TGTGCCAGCAGCACCGGGACAGAGGGAGAGACCCAGTACTTC.

The V call is TRBV5-6, the J call TRBJ1-2; D unclear. Germline V gives CDR1 SGHDT, CDR2 YYEEEE. The V gene lost 0 bases and the J gene lost 3 bases, with 6 bases spanning the gap. This CDR3 has 13 residues. For the CDR3, the DNA is TGTGCCAGCAGCTTGGAGGCGGACTATGGCTACACCTTC. Its protein is CASSLEADYGYTF.

The chain employs TRBV9 and TRBJ1-3, with a weak D call TRBD1 (5 bases). The CDR3 loop spans 15 amino acids. CDR1 and CDR2 from the germline V gene are SGDLS and YYNGEE. The germline V and J ends were trimmed by 5 bases and 0 bases, with 12 bases remaining between them. CDR3 amino acids: CASRAGRGSGNTIYF. The CDR3 DNA reads as TGTGCCAGCAGAGCCGGGAGGGGCTCTGGAAACACCATATATTTT. Together with reference TRBV9 and TRBJ1-3, the CDR3 gives the full variable domain: DSGVTQTPKHLITATGQRVTLRCSPRSGDLSVYWYQQSLDQGLQFLIQYYNGEERAKGNILERFSAQQFPDLHSELNLSSLELGDSALYFCASRAGRGSGNTIYFGEGSWLTVV.

The chain joins TRBV2 to TRBJ2-1; possibly TRBD1 for D (5 bases). V was shortened by 7 bases and J by 0 bases, with 16 bases between the two germline ends. This CDR3 spans 16 amino acids. The V gene's germline CDR1 is SNHLY and CDR2 FYNNEI. CDR3 region: CASTRVRQSSYNEQFF. The CDR3 region has the DNA TGTGCCAGCACCCGAGTCAGACAGAGCTCCTACAATGAGCAGTTCTTC. The full variable domain, with the rest looked up from reference TRBV2 and TRBJ2-1, is EPEVTQTPSHQVTQMGQEVILRCVPISNHLYFYWYRQILGQKVEFLVSFYNNEISEKSEIFDDQFSVERPDGSNFTLKIRSTKLEDSAMYFCASTRVRQSSYNEQFFGPGTRLTVL.

The chain is built from TRBV6-5 and TRBJ1-4, with 8 bases lining up with TRBD1. The CDR3 is 13 residues long. CDR1 is MNHEY and CDR2 is SVGAGI in the germline V gene. V gave up 4 bases and J gave up 8 bases; unmatched junction bases: 3. CDR3 amino acids: CASSSYRGEKLFF. CDR3 coding DNA: TGTGCCAGCAGTTCTTACAGGGGGGAAAAACTGTTTTTT.

The chain joins TRBV5-1 to TRBJ2-1, with 9 bases matching TRBD1. Germline V gene lookup returns CDR1 SGHRS and CDR2 YFSETQ. The CDR3 contains 15 residues. Germline trimming cut 1 base from V and 2 bases from J; bases unmatched to any gene: 1. CDR3 sequence (DNA): TGCGCCAGCAGCTTGACAGGGGGCGCCTACAATGAGCAGTTCTTC. This gives the protein CASSLTGGAYNEQFF.

The gene calls are TRBV9 and TRBJ1-3; D gene uncertain. The CDR3 spans 14 residues. Germline-derived CDR1 and CDR2 are SGDLS and YYNGEE. Trimming took off 3 bases at V and 4 bases at J, with 11 bases between the two ends. The CDR3 sequence is CASSGPGWGNTIYF. CDR3 in DNA: TGTGCCAGCAGCGGACCGGGGTGGGGAAACACCATATATTTT.

This clone was counted a few times. The chain uses TRBV30 and TRBJ1-3; tentatively, D is TRBD1 (5 bases). Germline V gene lookup returns CDR1 GTSNPN and CDR2 SVGIG (reference sequence). Trimming shortened V by 5 bases and J by 5 bases, and 16 bases separated the two germline ends. The CDR3 consists of 14 residues. Here the CDR3 reads CAWGAGGTRNTIYF. CDR3 DNA: TGTGCCTGGGGAGCGGGGGGAACCCGAAACACCATATATTTT.

The V call is TRBV9, the J call TRBJ2-7; 9 bases align to TRBD1. V was pared by 5 bases and J by 6 bases, with 9 bases of the junction left unmatched. CDR3 size: 14 residues. Germline V lookup: CDR1 SGDLS, CDR2 YYNGEE. CDR3 in amino acids: CASSWGDRVGEQYF. CDR3 in DNA: TGTGCCAGCAGTTGGGGGGACAGGGTTGGCGAGCAGTACTTC.

The V gene is TRBV11-2, the J gene TRBJ1-1, with D possibly matching TRBD1 (5 bases). The germline CDR1 and CDR2 sequences are SGHAT and FQNNGV. The CDR3 sequence is 14 residues long. V was cut by 5 bases and J by 2 bases, with 12 bases left in between. This CDR3 is CASSPGRGNTEAFF. CDR3 nucleotide sequence: TGTGCCAGCAGCCCTGGGAGGGGTAACACTGAAGCTTTCTTT. Looking up the rest from reference TRBV11-2 and TRBJ1-1 gives the full variable domain: EAGVAQSPRYKIIEKRQSVAFWCNPISGHATLYWYQQILGQGPKLLIQFQNNGVVDDSQLPKDRFSAERLKGVDSTLKIQPAKLEDSAVYLCASSPGRGNTEAFFGQGTRLTVV.

This rearrangement joins TRBV29-1 to TRBJ2-3; 16 nucleotides align to TRBD2. In germline, CDR1 is SQVTM, CDR2 ANQGSEA. With V trimmed by 5 bases and J by 3 bases, 2 bases remained unmatched. CDR3 length: 15 residues. The CDR3 spells CSVLGLAGGTDTQYF. CDR3 nucleotides: TGCAGCGTTCTGGGACTAGCGGGAGGGACAGATACGCAGTATTTT.

V gene TRBV5-1 combines with J gene TRBJ2-2; TRBD2 aligns across 12 bases. V gave up 3 bases and J gave up 11 bases; unmatched junction bases: 5. This CDR3 has 14 residues. The germline V gene encodes CDR1 SGHRS and CDR2 YFSETQ. The CDR3 DNA sequence: TGCGCCAGCAGCTCCGGACTAGCGGGAACAGAGCTGTTTTTT. It codes for CASSSGLAGTELFF.

This clone came up once. This chain joins TRBV6-5 and TRBJ1-5; D ambiguous. The CDR3 loop spans 15 amino acids. Looked up from germline, CDR1 is MNHEY and CDR2 is SVGAGI. The V gene lost 3 bases and the J gene lost 4 bases, with 13 bases spanning the gap. The CDR3 DNA sequence: TGTGCCAGCAGTTATGGGCAGTCGAATAATCAGCCCCAGCATTTT. Its protein product is CASSYGQSNNQPQHF.

The chain is built from TRBV7-9 and TRBJ1-1, with a weak D call TRBD1 (6 bases). The V gene's germline CDR1 is SEHNR and CDR2 FQNEAQ (reference sequence). This CDR3 is built from 17 residues. V lost 2 bases and J lost 0, with 16 bases in between. DNA of the CDR3: TGTGCCAGCAGCTTACTGGGGGCTGTCAGAATGAACACTGAAGCTTTCTTT. It is translated as CASSLLGAVRMNTEAFF.

The chain joins TRBV7-2 to TRBJ1-5; no definite D call. This CDR3 comprises 13 residues. V lost 1 base, J lost 4 bases, and 5 bases lay in between. Germline CDR1 and CDR2: SGHTA and FQGNSA. The CDR3 sequence: CASSLERNQPQHF. The CDR3 bases are TGTGCCAGCAGCTTAGAGCGGAATCAGCCCCAGCATTTT.

This clone has more than one count but fewer than ten. The rearrangement joins TRBV12-5 to TRBJ1-1; no firm D call. The germline V gene has CDR1 LGHNT and CDR2 FRNRAP. Trimming took off 6 bases at V and 7 bases at J, with 9 bases between the two ends. The CDR3 sequence is 11 residues long. The CDR3 is CASGHGGEAFF. As DNA, the CDR3 is TGTGCTAGTGGCCACGGCGGTGAAGCTTTCTTT.